This T cell receptor beta chain was recorded in a study of Tregs in tolerant kidney transplant recipients (dated by TCRdb to about 2019). For context, the study as a whole: The study applied TCRbeta sequencing to find donor-specific regulatory T cells before combined kidney and bone marrow transplantation and then followed those same cells after transplant. TCRbeta repertoire sequencing was used in a few healthy controls to compare several methods for expanding Tregs specific for an allogeneic donor. General study outcomes and caveats: Because only a small number of patients were included, the study had limitations, and the results will need to be validated in larger populations as well as under other immunosuppression protocols. Biological reproducibility was not directly assessed, although technical replication error appeared to be minimal. Expanding Tregs with activated donor B cells appeared to identify the most biologically relevant and donor-specific TCRbeta repertoire.

For TCRbeta CDR3 sequencing, genomic DNA was extracted from sorted cells using the QIAGEN DNeasy Blood and Tissue Kit. High-throughput TCRbeta CDR3 sequencing, which included PCR amplification with bias correction and internal controls, was done commercially through immunoSEQ. Turning to the authors' computational methods: A unique productive TCRbeta sequence was defined by the CDR3 nucleotide sequence when primers matched, and otherwise by the CDR3 amino acid sequence together with the Vbeta and Jbeta genes. To correct sorting error, sequences shared between sorted populations at a frequency ratio of 2:1 or less were removed; the rest were assigned to the higher population. A sequence counted as donor-reactive if, in CFSE-low cells, the sequence had a frequency of at least 0.01% and was expanded at least 5-fold compared with unstimulated cells. Repertoire divergence was quantified by Jensen-Shannon divergence calculated from the top 100 TCRbeta sequences ranked by frequency. For samples with multiple sequencing runs, sorting error was corrected in each run separately before the runs were combined. TCRdb took over this immuneACCESS table, retaining in-frame rearrangements with V and J assigned. Such tables are incomplete; in checked studies, under half of the missing clones stem from an unresolved V gene, and the remainder is unexplained. D and trimming were read from the DNA, whereas the V and J calls and clone size are those reported in that table. The sample table records hundreds of thousands of clones; around 82% of these occur just once. The top ten hold about 0.68% of the sample.

Taken from cysteine to phenylalanine, the CDR3 has 16 residues. Only the CDR3 part of the read is kept: 48 bases, read in frame from the first base. V loses 0 bases at its end and J loses 4 bases; junction bases beyond the gene matches: 4. Per the germline V gene, LGHNA is the CDR1 and YNFKEQ is the CDR2. Thawed PBMCs were FACS-sorted into unstimulated Tregs (CD4+CD25+CD127-), CD4+ non-Tregs (CD4+CD25-), CD4 cells and CD8 cells. Healthy control blood was obtained either as purchased buffy coats or from healthy volunteers. Healthy control blood was processed to PBMCs with a Ficoll density gradient and then cryopreserved, whereas patient PBMCs were collected both before and after transplant. This clone was counted only a few times. This receptor's antigen is unknown. Base quality data are lacking; no much larger clone is found one base away.

The receptor comes from a human donor in good health. Material for sequencing was CD4+ T cells from blood. The rearrangement combines TRBV4-2 with TRBJ1-2; TRBD1 agrees with 11 junctional bases. The CDR3 loop reads CASSQEGDRGVYGYTF. Here is the DNA: TGTGCCAGCAGCCAAGAGGGGGACAGGGGGGTCTATGGCTACACCTTC.